A single sample gave rise to the 14 T cell receptor beta chains below, sequenced in a study of patients and donors after allogeneic stem cell transplantation (TCRdb year 2020). Libraries were constructed by RT-PCR. For sequencing, a NextSeq 550 was employed. The public sequencing data were trimmed at Q25 with fastp and processed into clonotypes with MiXCR by TCRdb, which kept only in-frame beta chains. Duplicate CDR3 protein sequences are folded into a single record with the most common DNA and genes. The sample table contains tens of thousands of distinct CDR3 sequences; only one count was recorded for 26% of them. More than 25% of the sample comes from the top ten. Sample: blood, either unsorted or a sorted T cell fraction (not recorded which). The receptors here all came from a human donor who was either an allogeneic HSCT recipient or a stem cell or donor lymphocyte infusion donor (not recorded which). It is not recorded whose cells these are; they may come from a transplant donor.

This clonotype has only a few counts. The chain employs TRBV20-1 and TRBJ1-3; D is uncertain. The germline CDR1 and CDR2 sequences are DFQATT and SNEGSKA (reference sequence). Between the trimmed V and J ends, which lost 3 bases and 4 bases, there was a span of 10 bases. This CDR3 has 13 amino acids. CDR3 in DNA: TGCAGTGCTAGCCGGCCAGGAGGAAACACCATATATTTT. Protein: CSASRPGGNTIYF.

This clonotype has more than one count but fewer than ten. DNA for the CDR3: TGTGCCATCAGTGCCCGGGACAGGGCGTTCTACGAGCAGTACTTC. Protein sequence: CAISARDRAFYEQYF. This sequence joins TRBV10-3 and TRBJ2-7; 9 bases align to TRBD1. V shed 4 bases, J shed 3 bases, and the junction held 7 bases outside the gene matches. The CDR3 length is 15 residues. Germline CDR1 ENHRY, CDR2 SYGVKD.

This chain links TRBV20-1 with TRBJ2-7, with D perhaps TRBD2 (5 bases). The CDR3 sequence is 14 residues long. Trimming cost V 4 bases and J 2 bases, with 15 bases left between them. Germline V gene sequence: CDR1 DFQATT, CDR2 SNEGSKA (reference sequence). CDR3 coding DNA: TGCAGTGCTACGGATCCTCGGGAAACCTACGAGCAGTACTTC. Amino acids: CSATDPRETYEQYF.

There are a few counts of this clonotype. The chain couples TRBV5-4 to TRBJ1-1; TRBD1 agrees at 7 bases. Trimming cost V 4 bases and J 0 bases; bases outside gene matches: 6. The V gene's germline CDR1 is SGHNT and CDR2 YYREEE (reference sequence). The CDR3 length is 15 residues. In DNA form, the CDR3 reads TGTGCCAGCAGCGGGGACAGAACCATGAACACTGAAGCTTTCTTT. Its protein is CASSGDRTMNTEAFF.

The chain links TRBV14 to TRBJ1-2; no clear D gene. V shed 1 base and J shed 4 bases, with 7 bases lying between them. CDR3 length: 13 residues. The germline CDR1 and CDR2 sequences are SGHDN and FVKESK. The CDR3, as DNA: TGTGCCAGCAGCCAAGGGGCAAGCTATGGCTACACCTTC. It specifies CASSQGASYGYTF.

The chain is built from TRBV18 and TRBJ2-1; a possible D gene is TRBD1 (6 bases). The CDR3 length is 16 residues. V was pared by 5 bases and J by 8 bases, with 22 bases between. Looked up from germline, CDR1 is KGHSH and CDR2 is LQKENI. The CDR3 DNA is TGTGCCAGCTCATCTATCGTCGGGACACCTGGGGATGAGCAGTTCTTC. Protein sequence: CASSSIVGTPGDEQFF.

This clonotype has a handful of counts. The chain has TRBV6-2 or TRBV6-3 and TRBJ2-1; D perhaps matches TRBD2 (6 bases). In germline, CDR1 is MNHEY, CDR2 SVGEGT. V was shortened by 2 bases and J by 10 bases, with 15 bases between the two germline ends. The CDR3 totals 14 residues. This chain's CDR3 is CASSYPNLAAEQFF. DNA of the CDR3: TGTGCCAGCAGTTACCCTAACTTAGCGGCAGAGCAGTTCTTC.

V is TRBV12-3 or TRBV12-4 and J is TRBJ1-2, with D possibly TRBD1 on 5 matching bases. The CDR3 is 15 residues long. V lost 4 bases and J 2 bases, leaving 14 bases between the germline ends. DNA of the CDR3: TGTGCCAGCAGTTCCACGGACACTAGCAACTATGGCTACACCTTC. Its protein product is CASSSTDTSNYGYTF.

A few counts support this clonotype. The chain uses TRBV2 and TRBJ1-5, with 11 bases that match TRBD1. V shed 7 bases and J 9 bases; nucleotides not matched to a gene: 5. CDR3 length: 13 amino acids. Per germline, CDR1 SNHLY and CDR2 FYNNEI. The CDR3 DNA is TGTGCCAGCACCTCGGGACAGGGGGGGCCCCAGCATTTT. It codes for CASTSGQGGPQHF. The entire variable domain, with the rest obtained from reference TRBV2 and TRBJ1-5, is as follows: EPEVTQTPSHQVTQMGQEVILRCVPISNHLYFYWYRQILGQKVEFLVSFYNNEISEKSEIFDDQFSVERPDGSNFTLKIRSTKLEDSAMYFCASTSGQGGPQHFGDGTRLSIL.

This clonotype was picked up a small number of times. The chain joins TRBV7-8 to TRBJ2-3; unclear D gene. CDR1 and CDR2 (germline): SGHVS, FQNEAQ. V was cut by 5 bases and J by 0 bases, with 12 bases left in between. The CDR3 is 15 amino acids. CDR3 amino acids: CASSPPELSTDTQYF. The CDR3 DNA is TGTGCCAGCAGCCCCCCGGAGCTAAGCACAGATACGCAGTATTTT.

In this sample, this clonotype turned up a few times. The chain uses TRBV12-3 or TRBV12-4 and TRBJ1-1; unclear D gene. V was trimmed by 3 bases and J by 4 bases, leaving 9 bases between them. This CDR3 contains 13 residues. CDR3 residues: CASSFRVSTEAFF. CDR3 sequence (DNA): TGTGCCAGCAGTTTTAGGGTGAGCACTGAAGCTTTCTTT.

This chain uses TRBV5-1 with TRBJ1-6; possibly TRBD1 for D (5 bases). V lost 4 bases and J 8 bases, leaving 16 bases between the germline ends. Per the germline V gene, CDR1 is SGHRS and CDR2 is YFSETQ. The CDR3 contains 15 residues. The CDR3 nucleotides are TGCGCCAGCAGCACAGGACCGATCGGAGATTCACCCCTCCACTTT. Residues: CASSTGPIGDSPLHF.

This clonotype has just a few counts. The chain combines TRBV12-5 with TRBJ1-2; D is undetermined. V was cut by 0 bases and J by 4 bases, with 12 bases left in between. The CDR3 contains 15 residues. Germline values: CDR1 LGHNT, CDR2 FRNRAP. The CDR3: CASGLVRDGPYGYTF. The CDR3 DNA is TGTGCTAGTGGTTTGGTACGCGATGGGCCCTATGGCTACACCTTC.

The rearrangement links TRBV10-3 to TRBJ1-5; TRBD1 agrees at 10 bases. This CDR3 has 14 amino acids. Germline V CDR1 and CDR2: ENHRY, SYGVKD. Trimming removed 10 bases from V and 5 bases from J; junction bases left unmatched: 8. CDR3 DNA: TGTGCCACAGGGAAGACAGGGGGCGATCAGCCCCAGCATTTT. Residues: CATGKTGGDQPQHF.